The 23 T cell receptor beta chains below all came from one sample that was sequenced in a study of T cells in Graves' hyperthyroidism and ophthalmopathy. There were TCR beta CDR3 regions amplified from RNA transcripts. When the TCR CDR3 underwent first-round RT-PCR, the HTBI primer set was used. TCRdb reprocessed the multiplex PCR reads with MiXCR, giving one entry per CDR3 protein. The table records fewer than 750,000 distinct CDR3 sequences, roughly 14% of them present only once. The sequenced sample was blood. Every receptor here comes from a woman aged 35 to 49 with Graves' ophthalmopathy.

The rearrangement links TRBV12-3 or TRBV12-4 to TRBJ1-5; D may be TRBD1 (6 bases). The V end was cut by 6 bases, the J end by 7 bases, with 16 bases between. This CDR3 has 14 amino acids. Here the CDR3 reads CASRQGGGGQPQHF. The CDR3 nucleotides read TGTGCCAGCAGACAGGGTGGAGGAGGACAGCCCCAGCATTTT.

J is TRBJ1-1 and V is TRBV12-3 or TRBV12-4; 7 bases line up with TRBD1. The V and J ends lost 5 bases and 4 bases, in that order; junction bases with no gene match: 16. The CDR3 totals 17 residues. CDR3 amino acids: CASSREGAPQESTEAFF. The CDR3 DNA sequence: TGTGCCAGCAGTCGAGAGGGGGCCCCACAAGAGAGCACTGAAGCTTTCTTT.

The chain uses TRBV30 and TRBJ2-7; D uncertain. CDR1 and CDR2 (germline): GTSNPN, SVGIG (reference sequence). The CDR3 consists of 13 residues. The V end was cut by 2 bases, the J end by 0 bases, with 8 bases between. The CDR3 is CAWSTPGSYEQYF. The CDR3 bases are TGTGCCTGGAGTACTCCGGGCTCCTACGAGCAGTACTTC.

At least ten counts were recorded for this clonotype. The chain recombines TRBV20-1 with TRBJ2-2; possible D gene TRBD1, 6 bases. The CDR3 is 18 amino acids. V lost 0 bases to trimming and J lost 0 bases, with 17 bases between them. From germline, CDR1 is DFQATT and CDR2 SNEGSKA (reference sequence). CDR3 in DNA: TGCAGTGCTAGAGATACGACCTCCGGGACAACGAACACCGGGGAGCTGTTTTTT. It codes for CSARDTTSGTTNTGELFF.

This clonotype showed up many times. This sequence joins TRBV20-1 and TRBJ2-7; D perhaps matches TRBD1 (5 bases). CDR3 length: 16 amino acids. V was clipped by 3 bases and J by 3 bases, with 21 bases between them. Germline assignment: CDR1 DFQATT and CDR2 SNEGSKA (reference sequence). The CDR3 bases are TGCAGTGCTAGTTCCCCCGGGTGGCCAGGGATCTACGAGCAGTACTTC. As protein: CSASSPGWPGIYEQYF.

This clonotype was picked up many times. The chain couples TRBV28 to TRBJ1-3, with TRBD1 identical over 7 bases. V shed 7 bases and J 0 bases; nucleotides not matched to a gene: 6. The CDR3 is 15 residues long. Germline V CDR1 and CDR2: MDHEN, SYDVKM. The CDR3 loop is CASTQQGSSGNTIYF. CDR3 bases: TGTGCCAGCACCCAACAGGGGAGCTCTGGAAACACCATATATTTT.

The chain links TRBV28 to TRBJ1-3; D is unclear. Trimming removed 3 bases at V and 4 bases at J, with 16 bases between. Germline V CDR1 and CDR2: MDHEN, SYDVKM. This CDR3 is built from 16 residues. The CDR3 reads CASSFVAGAGGNTIYF. Written as DNA, the CDR3 is TGTGCCAGCAGTTTTGTTGCAGGCGCCGGAGGAAACACCATATATTTT.

This clonotype was recorded once. The DNA for the CDR3 is TGTGCCAGCGTAGCGGGAGGGAACACTGAAGCTTTCTTT. Translating it yields CASVAGGNTEAFF. The chain carries TRBV5-4 and TRBJ1-1, with D uncertain. Germline lookup yields CDR1 SGHNT and CDR2 YYREEE (reference sequence). Trimming shortened V by 7 bases and J by 1 base, and 11 bases separated the two germline ends. This CDR3 contains 13 residues.

This clonotype showed up just once. V and J are TRBV11-2 and TRBJ2-2; TRBD1 matches at 9 bases. Germline CDR1 SGHAT, CDR2 FQNNGV. This CDR3 has 15 residues. V trimming: 5 bases; J trimming: 8 bases; junction bases outside the gene matches: 9. The CDR3 here is CASSLPGQGDGELFF. CDR3 DNA: TGTGCCAGCAGCCTTCCGGGACAGGGAGATGGGGAGCTGTTTTTT.

This clonotype was detected ten times or more. Here the CDR3 DNA reads TGTGCCAGCAGGGACAGGGTTAACACTGAAGCTTTCTTT. Translation: CASRDRVNTEAFF. The rearrangement joins TRBV12-3 or TRBV12-4 to TRBJ1-1, with TRBD1 matching over 8 bases. This CDR3 is built from 13 residues. V dropped 6 bases and J dropped 2; count of bases not matched to a gene: 2.

This clonotype appeared many times. The chain couples TRBV12-3 or TRBV12-4 to TRBJ2-7; perhaps TRBD1 as D (6 bases). The CDR3 sequence is 14 residues long. V dropped 6 bases and J dropped 3 bases, with 15 bases sitting between them. This chain's CDR3 is CASSTVGHHYEQYF. The CDR3 nucleotides read TGTGCCAGCAGCACAGTGGGACACCACTACGAGCAGTACTTC.

The chain uses TRBV6-1 and TRBJ2-5, with unresolved D. CDR1 MNHNS and CDR2 SASEGT come from the germline V gene. This CDR3 region has 14 residues. Trimming shortened V by 2 bases and J by 1 base, and 8 bases separated the two germline ends. The CDR3 bases are TGTGCCAGCAGTGAATCTCTCCTCCAAGAGACCCAGTACTTC. Translating it yields CASSESLLQETQYF.

This clonotype was seen many times. The V and J genes are TRBV28 and TRBJ1-1; D gene ambiguous. The CDR3 has 13 amino acids. Trimming removed 5 bases from V and 2 bases from J, with 9 bases in between. In germline, CDR1 is MDHEN, CDR2 SYDVKM. CDR3 DNA sequence: TGTGCCAGCAGTCCCCTACCAAACACTGAAGCTTTCTTT. Protein sequence: CASSPLPNTEAFF.

Many counts were recorded for this clonotype. V and J are TRBV12-3 or TRBV12-4 and TRBJ2-7, with D possibly being TRBD1 (6 bases). Trimming stripped 5 bases from V and 5 bases from J, with 19 bases between. The length of the CDR3 is 15 residues. CDR3: CASSRTASGVHEQYF. CDR3 DNA sequence: TGTGCCAGCAGTCGGACTGCCTCAGGGGTCCACGAGCAGTACTTC.

This clonotype was observed at least ten times. This chain links TRBV6-2 or TRBV6-3 with TRBJ2-6; 7 bases agree with TRBD1. The CDR3 runs 16 residues. Germline V lookup: CDR1 MNHEY, CDR2 SVGEGT. After removal of 4 bases from V and 0 bases from J, the junction contained 3 bases not matched to a gene. CDR3 coding DNA: TGTGCCAGCAGTTCATACAGGGGCTCTGGGGCCAACGTCCTGACTTTC. Its translation is CASSSYRGSGANVLTF.

This clonotype was picked up many times. It may be a read error: a sequence one base away is much more abundant. V is TRBV7-2 and J is TRBJ2-5; D gene unclear. Germline lookup yields CDR1 SGHTA and CDR2 FQGNSA. The CDR3 extends over 13 amino acids. V was clipped by 2 bases and J by 2 bases, with 6 bases between them. CDR3 coding DNA: TGTGCCAGCAGCTTATTCCAGCAAGAGACCCAGTACTTC. It is translated as CASSLFQQETQYF.

The chain is built from TRBV28 and TRBJ2-7, with TRBD2 matching 8 bases. Trimming at V came to 5 bases and at J to 1 base, leaving 4 bases not matched to a gene. Germline CDR1 is MDHEN and CDR2 is SYDVKM. The CDR3 extends over 14 amino acids. The CDR3 here is CASSTGTRSYEQYF. CDR3 nucleotides: TGTGCCAGCAGTACCGGGACTAGATCCTACGAGCAGTACTTC. Looking up the rest from reference TRBV28 and TRBJ2-7 gives the full variable domain: DVKVTQSSRYLVKRTGEKVFLECVQDMDHENMFWYRQDPGLGLRLIYFSYDVKMKEKGDIPEGYSVSREKKERFSLILESASTNQTSMYLCASSTGTRSYEQYFGPGTRLTVT.

The CDR3 here is CASSHPQGGVSLAGELFF. CDR3 nucleotides: TGTGCCAGCAGCCATCCACAGGGGGGTGTGAGTTTGGCCGGGGAGCTGTTTTTT. V is TRBV4-2 and J is TRBJ2-2; TRBD1 agrees at 8 bases. Germline V gene data show CDR1 as LGHNA and CDR2 as YNFKEQ. The CDR3 sequence is 18 residues long. J was trimmed by 6 bases and V by 3 bases; bases with no gene match: 15.

This clonotype was found a few times. The chain carries TRBV30 and TRBJ1-2; 7 bases are shared with TRBD1. The germline CDR1 and CDR2 sequences are GTSNPN and SVGIG (reference sequence). J gave up 6 bases and V 0 bases, and 7 bases lay outside the gene matches. The CDR3 contains 14 residues. The CDR3 DNA sequence: TGTGCCTGGAGTGTACTCCGGACAGGAAATGGCTACACCTTC. Protein sequence: CAWSVLRTGNGYTF.

A few counts support this clonotype. J is TRBJ2-2 and V is TRBV4-1; D call uncertain. V lost 2 bases, J lost 0 bases, and 7 bases lay in between. Germline V lookup: CDR1 MGHRA, CDR2 YSYEKL. The CDR3 sequence is 15 residues long. CDR3 nucleotides: TGCGCCAGCAGCCAAAATGGAGCGAACACCGGGGAGCTGTTTTTT. Amino acids: CASSQNGANTGELFF.

The rearrangement uses TRBV25-1 and TRBJ1-2; 9 bases fit TRBD1. V gave up 6 bases and J gave up 7 bases; unmatched junction bases: 15. The CDR3 spans 16 residues. Germline V gene data show CDR1 as MGHDK and CDR2 as SYGVNS. CDR3 region: CASRPGTGIYLGGYTF. The DNA of the CDR3 is TGTGCCAGCAGACCCGGGACAGGGATCTACTTGGGTGGCTACACCTTC.

This clonotype was detected many times. The rearrangement links TRBV7-3 to TRBJ2-7; the match to TRBD1 covers 9 bases. The ends lost 5 bases at V and 5 bases at J; junction bases unmatched: 10. There are 15 residues in the CDR3. Germline values: CDR1 SGHTA, CDR2 FQGTGA. CDR3 amino acids: CASSDPGTGQHEQYF. CDR3 coding DNA: TGTGCCAGCAGCGACCCCGGGACAGGGCAACACGAGCAGTACTTC. The full variable domain, with the rest looked up from reference TRBV7-3 and TRBJ2-7, is GAGVSQTPSNKVTEKGKYVELRCDPISGHTALYWYRQSLGQGPEFLIYFQGTGAADDSGLPNDRFFAVRPEGSVSTLKIQRTERGDSAVYLCASSDPGTGQHEQYFGPGTRLTVT.

This clonotype came up many times. The chain links TRBV6-2 or TRBV6-3 to TRBJ1-2, with 8 bases identical to TRBD1. The CDR3 is 15 amino acids. V trimming: 5 bases; J trimming: 5 bases; junction bases outside the gene matches: 10. Germline V gives CDR1 MNHEY, CDR2 SVGEGT. As DNA, the CDR3 is TGTGCCAGCAGTCCATCGACAGGGGTAAATTATGGCTACACCTTC. It is translated as CASSPSTGVNYGYTF.